This T cell receptor beta chain comes out of a study of long-term antiretroviral therapy in people with HIV. As for the study in general: Earliest sampling preceded the 2015 immediate-ART recommendation by about a decade. Study-level points and caveats: Once patients were on ART, diversity went higher but still fell short of transplant donor controls. Repertoires from HIV showed CDR3 length ranges narrower than those of controls.

Germline V CDR1 and CDR2: MNHNS, SASEGT. This CDR3 has 9 residues. With 10 bases removed from V and 8 bases from J, the gap between germline ends came to 8 bases. Note on this clone: The antigen is unknown.

At the survey level, the v3.0 immunoSEQ assay was run. Produced via immunoSEQ multiplex PCR; TCRdb's table is partial and in-frame only. The repertoire holds some 19,000 clones, with roughly 80% as singletons. This receptor was obtained from a man between 18 and 29 years old with HIV. The V and J genes are TRBV6-1 and TRBJ1-1; D unclear. Sequenced material: unsorted PBMCs, taken 0.9 years after starting antiretroviral therapy. The CDR3 DNA is TGTGCCACCGGCCCAGAAGCTTTCTTT. Amino acids: CATGPEAFF.